A selection of T cell receptor beta chains follows, all from one sample in a study of breast tumors, draining lymph nodes, adjacent tissues. MiXCR, run by TCRdb on the multiplex PCR reads, gives a single entry per CDR3 protein. The sample consists of about 200,000 distinct CDR3 sequences, 25% to 40% of them appearing once. Material: axillary lymph node tissue. These receptors all stem from a female donor with breast cancer. Some clones in this sample may be carry-over from other donors' samples. The CDR3 runs from the conserved cysteine through the conserved F or W. The D gene is left open where the match is weak. A clone size is listed for some rows: how often the clone was seen (once, few, many), or a class if it is expanded.

CDR3aa: CASSPGTGAKNIQYF; CDR3nt: TGCGCCAGCAGCCCCGGGACAGGGGCCAAAAACATTCAGTACTTC; v_gene: TRBV4-3; d_gene: TRBD1; abundance: few; j_gene: TRBJ2-4
CDR3aa: CASSSGTGNFRYEQYF; CDR3nt: TGCGCCAGCAGCTCGGGGACAGGGAATTTTCGGTACGAGCAGTACTTC; v_gene: TRBV5-1; d_gene: TRBD1; abundance: NA; j_gene: TRBJ2-7
CDR3aa: CSVESTLYEQYF; CDR3nt: TGCAGCGTTGAATCGACGCTCTACGAGCAGTACTTC; v_gene: TRBV29-1; d_gene: NA; abundance: NA; j_gene: TRBJ2-7
CDR3aa: CASSSGDGYTEAFF; CDR3nt: TGTGCCAGCAGCTCGGGGGATGGGTACACTGAAGCTTTCTTT; v_gene: TRBV25-1; d_gene: NA; abundance: few; j_gene: TRBJ1-1
CDR3aa: CARDWRRESAPLHF; CDR3nt: TGTGCTAGAGATTGGCGCCGGGAGTCGGCACCCCTCCACTTT; v_gene: TRBV13; d_gene: NA; abundance: NA; j_gene: TRBJ1-6
CDR3aa: CSLAGYKEQYF; CDR3nt: TGCAGCTTGGCCGGCTATAAGGAGCAGTACTTC; v_gene: TRBV29-1; d_gene: NA; abundance: NA; j_gene: TRBJ2-7
CDR3aa: CASSSLGGPYYEQYF; CDR3nt: TGTGCCAGCAGCTCCCTAGGGGGGCCTTACTACGAGCAGTACTTC; v_gene: TRBV7-9; d_gene: NA; abundance: many; j_gene: TRBJ2-7
CDR3aa: CASSEGILNEQYF; CDR3nt: TGCGCCAGCAGTGAGGGCATATTAAACGAGCAGTACTTC; v_gene: TRBV6-2/TRBV6-3; d_gene: NA; abundance: NA; j_gene: TRBJ2-7
CDR3aa: CASSIVHQPQHF; CDR3nt: TGTGCCAGTAGTATAGTTCATCAGCCCCAGCATTTT; v_gene: TRBV19; d_gene: NA; abundance: many; j_gene: TRBJ1-5
CDR3aa: CASSLERPTDTQYF; CDR3nt: TGTGCCAGCAGCTTGGAAAGACCTACAGATACGCAGTATTTT; v_gene: TRBV5-4; d_gene: NA; abundance: many; j_gene: TRBJ2-3
CDR3aa: CASSLTGPLHF; CDR3nt: TGTGCCAGCAGTTTAACAGGACCCCTCCACTTT; v_gene: TRBV6-2/TRBV6-3; d_gene: NA; abundance: many; j_gene: TRBJ1-6
CDR3aa: CANSLGVGIGREQYF; CDR3nt: TGTGCCAACAGCTTAGGAGTGGGGATCGGACGGGAGCAGTACTTC; v_gene: TRBV7-9; d_gene: NA; abundance: NA; j_gene: TRBJ2-7
CDR3aa: CASSFAAVSTDTQYF; CDR3nt: TGTGCCAGCAGTTTTGCAGCGGTTAGCACAGATACGCAGTATTTT; v_gene: TRBV12-3/TRBV12-4; d_gene: NA; abundance: many; j_gene: TRBJ2-3
CDR3aa: CSAKARGGGTEAFF; CDR3nt: TGCAGTGCTAAGGCACGGGGAGGGGGCACTGAAGCTTTCTTT; v_gene: TRBV20-1; d_gene: NA; abundance: few; j_gene: TRBJ1-1
CDR3aa: CASSQEDRQGAGEKLFF; CDR3nt: TGCGCCAGCAGCCAAGAAGATAGACAGGGGGCCGGTGAAAAACTGTTTTTT; v_gene: TRBV4-1; d_gene: TRBD1; abundance: NA; j_gene: TRBJ1-4
CDR3aa: CSVEQGVGKLFF; CDR3nt: TGCAGCGTTGAACAGGGAGTCGGAAAACTGTTTTTT; v_gene: TRBV29-1; d_gene: NA; abundance: many; j_gene: TRBJ1-4
CDR3aa: CASSEDSTYEQYF; CDR3nt: TGTGCCAGCAGTGAGGACAGTACCTACGAGCAGTACTTC; v_gene: TRBV2; d_gene: NA; abundance: NA; j_gene: TRBJ2-7
CDR3aa: CASSPTASPDSGANVLTF; CDR3nt: TGTGCCAGCAGCCCAACAGCGAGTCCCGACTCTGGGGCCAACGTCCTGACTTTC; v_gene: TRBV7-3; d_gene: NA; abundance: many; j_gene: TRBJ2-6
CDR3aa: CASSLDGQRGGETQYF; CDR3nt: TGTGCCAGCAGCTTAGACGGACAAAGGGGCGGGGAGACCCAGTACTTC; v_gene: TRBV5-5; d_gene: NA; abundance: NA; j_gene: TRBJ2-5
CDR3aa: CAISDLGGRSYEQYF; CDR3nt: TGTGCCATCAGTGATTTGGGGGGCCGTTCCTACGAGCAGTACTTC; v_gene: TRBV10-3; d_gene: NA; abundance: many; j_gene: TRBJ2-7
CDR3aa: CASSNAGYDSPLHF; CDR3nt: TGCGCCAGCAGCAACGCAGGGTATGATTCACCCCTCCACTTT; v_gene: TRBV5-1; d_gene: NA; abundance: NA; j_gene: TRBJ1-6
CDR3aa: CSVEEYLADRVHEQFF; CDR3nt: TGCAGCGTTGAGGAGTATCTAGCGGACAGGGTCCATGAGCAGTTCTTC; v_gene: TRBV29-1; d_gene: NA; abundance: once; j_gene: TRBJ2-1
CDR3aa: CASSIPTGGGYNEQFF; CDR3nt: TGTGCCAGCAGCATCCCCACAGGGGGTGGTTACAATGAGCAGTTCTTC; v_gene: TRBV12-3/TRBV12-4; d_gene: TRBD1; abundance: many; j_gene: TRBJ2-1
CDR3aa: CSARAGTGFARNEQYF; CDR3nt: TGCAGTGCTAGGGCCGGGACAGGGTTTGCTAGAAACGAGCAGTACTTC; v_gene: TRBV20-1; d_gene: TRBD1; abundance: few; j_gene: TRBJ2-7
CDR3aa: CASRLAGGPTDTQYF; CDR3nt: TGTGCCAGCAGGCTAGCGGGGGGGCCAACAGATACGCAGTATTTT; v_gene: TRBV7-2; d_gene: TRBD2; abundance: many; j_gene: TRBJ2-3
CDR3aa: CASSMRGDLPFTEAFF; CDR3nt: TGTGCCAGCAGCATGAGGGGAGACCTACCCTTCACTGAAGCTTTCTTT; v_gene: TRBV7-8; d_gene: NA; abundance: few; j_gene: TRBJ1-1
CDR3aa: CASSVEGQRNEQFF; CDR3nt: TGTGCCAGCAGCGTAGAAGGACAGCGCAATGAGCAGTTCTTC; v_gene: TRBV9; d_gene: NA; abundance: many; j_gene: TRBJ2-1
CDR3aa: CSASQGSGNTIYF; CDR3nt: TGCAGTGCTTCGCAGGGCTCTGGAAACACCATATATTTT; v_gene: TRBV20-1; d_gene: NA; abundance: many; j_gene: TRBJ1-3
CDR3aa: CASSPRSDTQYF; CDR3nt: TGTGCCAGCTCACCAAGGTCGGATACGCAGTATTTT; v_gene: TRBV18; d_gene: NA; abundance: many; j_gene: TRBJ2-3
CDR3aa: CSANHRMSNEKLFF; CDR3nt: TGCAGTGCAAACCACAGGATGTCGAATGAAAAACTGTTTTTT; v_gene: TRBV20-1; d_gene: NA; abundance: many; j_gene: TRBJ1-4
CDR3aa: CASSHPQGSHYEQYF; CDR3nt: TGTGCCAGCAGTCACCCACAGGGAAGTCACTACGAGCAGTACTTC; v_gene: TRBV6-6; d_gene: NA; abundance: NA; j_gene: TRBJ2-7
CDR3aa: CASSPDRGGQPQHF; CDR3nt: TGTGCCAGCAGCCCGGACAGGGGAGGTCAGCCCCAGCATTTT; v_gene: TRBV7-9; d_gene: TRBD1; abundance: NA; j_gene: TRBJ1-5